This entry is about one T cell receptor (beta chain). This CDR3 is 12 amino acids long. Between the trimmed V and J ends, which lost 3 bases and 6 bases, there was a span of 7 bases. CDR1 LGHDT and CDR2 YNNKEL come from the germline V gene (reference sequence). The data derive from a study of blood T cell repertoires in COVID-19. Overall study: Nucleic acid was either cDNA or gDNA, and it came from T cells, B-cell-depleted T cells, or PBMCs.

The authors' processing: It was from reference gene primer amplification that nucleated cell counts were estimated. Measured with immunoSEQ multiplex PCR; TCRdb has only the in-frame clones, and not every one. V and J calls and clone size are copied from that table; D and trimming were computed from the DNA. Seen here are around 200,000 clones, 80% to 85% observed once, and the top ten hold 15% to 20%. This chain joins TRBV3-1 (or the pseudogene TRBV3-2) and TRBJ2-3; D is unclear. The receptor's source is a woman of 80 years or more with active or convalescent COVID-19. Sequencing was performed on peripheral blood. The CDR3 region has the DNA TGTGCCAGCAGCCATTTACTGGATACGCAGTATTTT. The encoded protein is CASSHLLDTQYF.